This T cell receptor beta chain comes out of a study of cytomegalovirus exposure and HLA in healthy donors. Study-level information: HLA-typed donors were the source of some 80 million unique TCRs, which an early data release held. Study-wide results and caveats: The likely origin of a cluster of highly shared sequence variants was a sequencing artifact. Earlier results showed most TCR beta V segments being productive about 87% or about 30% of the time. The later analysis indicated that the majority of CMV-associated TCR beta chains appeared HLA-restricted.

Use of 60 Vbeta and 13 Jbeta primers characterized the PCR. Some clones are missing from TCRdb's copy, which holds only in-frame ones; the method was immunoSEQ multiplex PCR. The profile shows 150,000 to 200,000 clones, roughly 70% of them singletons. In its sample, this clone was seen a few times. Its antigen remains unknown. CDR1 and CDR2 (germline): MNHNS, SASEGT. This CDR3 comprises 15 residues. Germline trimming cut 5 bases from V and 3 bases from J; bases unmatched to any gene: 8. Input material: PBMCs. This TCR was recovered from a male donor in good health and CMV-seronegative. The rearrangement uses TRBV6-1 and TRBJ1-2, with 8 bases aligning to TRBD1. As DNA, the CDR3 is TGTGCCAGCAGTACCTCCCGGACAGGGCACTATGGCTACACCTTC. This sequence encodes CASSTSRTGHYGYTF.